This TCR beta chain stems from a study of early T cells in non-severe SARS-CoV-2 infection. Whole-study context: The study sequenced bulk RNA from unsorted whole blood, with chains unpaired.

With 5 bases removed from V and 4 bases from J, the gap between germline ends came to 18 bases. CDR3 length equals 16 residues. The germline gives CDR1 MNHNS, CDR2 SASEGT. This clonotype showed up many times. Antigen: not known. cDNA molecules, individually, were tagged with unique molecular identifiers. TCRdb fed the 5' RACE reads into MiXCR, producing one record per CDR3 protein. The sample yields about 19,000 distinct CDR3 sequences, 4% to 5.5% seen once. Study-wide results and caveats: Clonotype matching in VDJdb favored anti-spike CD8 responses and did not capture private and CD4 specificities.

The rearrangement uses TRBV6-1 and TRBJ1-3; D gene unclear. The material sequenced was whole blood. This sequence was found in an adult who was a healthcare worker with PCR-confirmed SARS-CoV-2 infection or an uninfected control (not recorded which). CDR3 region: CASSRGLTGGGNTIYF. The CDR3, as DNA: TGTGCCAGCAGTCGTGGACTGACCGGAGGGGGAAACACCATATATTTT.